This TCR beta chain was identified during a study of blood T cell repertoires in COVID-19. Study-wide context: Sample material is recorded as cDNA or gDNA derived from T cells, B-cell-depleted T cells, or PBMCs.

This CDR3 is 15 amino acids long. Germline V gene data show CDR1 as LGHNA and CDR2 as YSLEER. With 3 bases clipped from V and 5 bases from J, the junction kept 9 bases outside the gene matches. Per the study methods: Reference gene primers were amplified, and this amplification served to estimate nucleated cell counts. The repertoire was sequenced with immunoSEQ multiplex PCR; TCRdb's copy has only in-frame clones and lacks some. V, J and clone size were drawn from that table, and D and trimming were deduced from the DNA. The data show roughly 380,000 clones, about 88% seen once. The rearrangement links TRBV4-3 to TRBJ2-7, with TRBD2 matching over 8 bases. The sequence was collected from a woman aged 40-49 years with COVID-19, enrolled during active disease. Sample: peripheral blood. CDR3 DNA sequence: TGCGCCAGCAGCCAGGATGGGACTAGTAGGGACGAGCAGTACTTC. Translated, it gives CASSQDGTSRDEQYF.